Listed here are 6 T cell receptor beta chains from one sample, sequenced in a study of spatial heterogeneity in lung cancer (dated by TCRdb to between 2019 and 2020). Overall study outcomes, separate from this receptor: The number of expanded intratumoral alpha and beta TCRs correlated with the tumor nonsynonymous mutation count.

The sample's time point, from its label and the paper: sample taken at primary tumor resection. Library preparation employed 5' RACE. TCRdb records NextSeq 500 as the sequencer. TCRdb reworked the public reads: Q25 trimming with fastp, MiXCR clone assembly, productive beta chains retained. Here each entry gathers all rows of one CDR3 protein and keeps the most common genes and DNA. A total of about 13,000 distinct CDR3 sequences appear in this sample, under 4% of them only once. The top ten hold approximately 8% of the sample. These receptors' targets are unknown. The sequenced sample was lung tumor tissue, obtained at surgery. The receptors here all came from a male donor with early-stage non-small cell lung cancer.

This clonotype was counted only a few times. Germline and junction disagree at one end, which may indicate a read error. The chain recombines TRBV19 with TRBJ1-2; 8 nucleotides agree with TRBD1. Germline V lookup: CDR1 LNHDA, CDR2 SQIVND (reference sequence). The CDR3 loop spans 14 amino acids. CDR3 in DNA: TGTGCCACCACTGACAGGGGAGACAACTATGGCGACACCTTC. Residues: CATTDRGDNYGDTF.

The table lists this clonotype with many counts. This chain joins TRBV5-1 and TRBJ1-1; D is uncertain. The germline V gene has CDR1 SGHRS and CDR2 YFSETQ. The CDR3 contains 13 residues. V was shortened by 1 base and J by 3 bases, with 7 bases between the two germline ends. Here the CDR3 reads CASSLYSDTEAFF. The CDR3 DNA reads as TGCGCCAGCAGCTTGTATTCGGACACTGAAGCTTTCTTT.

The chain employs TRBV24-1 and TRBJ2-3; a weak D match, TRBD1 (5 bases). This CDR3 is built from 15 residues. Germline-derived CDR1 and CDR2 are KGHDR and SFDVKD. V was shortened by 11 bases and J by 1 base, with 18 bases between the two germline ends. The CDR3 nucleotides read TGTGCCATCCAAGGGGCGCAGGACCGCACAGATACGCAGTATTTT. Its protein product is CAIQGAQDRTDTQYF.

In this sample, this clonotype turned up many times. The CDR3 reads CASSLTEGRNEQFF. CDR3 nucleotides: TGTGCCAGCAGCTTAACAGAGGGCCGAAATGAGCAGTTCTTC. The chain is built from TRBV7-3 and TRBJ2-1, with a weak D call TRBD2 (5 bases). Germline-derived CDR1 and CDR2 are SGHTA and FQGTGA. Trimming pared 0 bases from V and 7 bases from J, leaving 10 bases between. This CDR3 contains 14 residues.

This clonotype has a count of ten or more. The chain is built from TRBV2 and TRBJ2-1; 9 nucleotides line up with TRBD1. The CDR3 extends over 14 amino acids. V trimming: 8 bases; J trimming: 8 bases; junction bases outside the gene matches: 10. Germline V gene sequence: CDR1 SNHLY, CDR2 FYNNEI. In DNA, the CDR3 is TGTGCCAGCCGTCCGGGACAGGGCTTAGATGAGCAGTTCTTC. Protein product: CASRPGQGLDEQFF.

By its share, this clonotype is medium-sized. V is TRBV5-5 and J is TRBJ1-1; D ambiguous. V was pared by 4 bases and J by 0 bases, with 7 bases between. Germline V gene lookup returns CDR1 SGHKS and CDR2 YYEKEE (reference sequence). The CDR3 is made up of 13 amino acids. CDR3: CASSKQLNTEAFF. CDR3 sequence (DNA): TGTGCCAGCAGCAAACAATTGAACACTGAAGCTTTCTTT.